This T cell receptor beta chain comes out of a study of blood T cell repertoires in COVID-19. Across the study: Some COVID-19 samples were acute and others convalescent; all came from the United States, Italy and Spain.

Per the original data handling: Amplification of reference gene primers provided the estimated nucleated cell counts. Produced via immunoSEQ multiplex PCR; TCRdb's table is partial and in-frame only. V, J and clone size are those of that table, while D and trimming were read from the DNA. The sample has about 350,000 clones, around 91% seen once. This clone was seen once. The CDR3 totals 15 residues. Germline CDR1 is SGDLS and CDR2 is YYNGEE. V lost 4 bases to trimming and J lost 0 bases, with 13 bases between them. The TCR sequence derives from a woman under 30 who had recovered from COVID-19. The sample was peripheral blood. This rearrangement joins TRBV9 to TRBJ2-5; D is ambiguous. DNA for the CDR3: TGTGCCAGCAGCAGAGACACCCGTCACCAAGAGACCCAGTACTTC. Its protein product is CASSRDTRHQETQYF.